A single sample is the source of the 23 T cell receptor beta chains below, sequenced in a study of identical twins. TCRdb independently ran MiXCR on the 5' RACE reads; one entry per CDR3 protein. The data show roughly 250,000 distinct CDR3 sequences, 7% to 8.5% seen once. These sequences were also reported in another study, on yellow fever vaccine responses in identical twins.

The specimen was CD8+ T cells sorted from blood. These receptors were taken from a woman younger than 30 in good health.

This clonotype appeared a few times. The chain employs TRBV27 and TRBJ2-7; 7 bases are shared with TRBD2. The CDR3 length is 13 residues. V shed 7 bases, J shed 5 bases, and the junction held 8 bases outside the gene matches. Germline V gene sequence: CDR1 MNHEY, CDR2 SMNVEV (reference sequence). CDR3 amino acids: CASKGRGSHEQYV. DNA for the CDR3: TGTGCCAGCAAAGGGCGGGGGTCCCACGAGCAGTACGTC.

A few counts support this clonotype. This chain uses TRBV20-1 with TRBJ2-7; maybe TRBD2 (7 bases). The germline V and J ends were trimmed by 4 bases and 1 base, with 17 bases remaining between them. CDR3 size: 15 residues. Germline CDR1 reads DFQATT; CDR2 reads SNEGSKA (reference sequence). The CDR3 loop reads CSATRSGGASYEQYF. CDR3 bases: TGCAGTGCTACCCGTTCTGGGGGGGCTTCCTACGAGCAGTACTTC.

The chain couples TRBV12-3 or TRBV12-4 to TRBJ2-1; 11 bases line up with TRBD2. CDR3 size: 15 residues. After removal of 7 bases from V and 4 bases from J, the junction contained 6 bases not matched to a gene. CDR3 protein: CASTKLAGVYNEQFF. Here the CDR3 DNA reads TGTGCCAGCACCAAACTAGCGGGAGTGTACAATGAGCAGTTCTTC.

This clonotype was counted a few times. This chain joins TRBV10-3 and TRBJ2-3; D is unresolved. V lost 4 bases and J lost 2, with 10 bases in between. CDR1 and CDR2 from the germline V gene are ENHRY and SYGVKD. This CDR3 is 14 amino acids long. CDR3 DNA: TGTGCCATCAGTGGGGTCCCGTCCACAGATACGCAGTATTTT. It codes for CAISGVPSTDTQYF.

The sample holds many counts of this clonotype. The V and J genes are TRBV4-1 and TRBJ2-3, with 11 bases matching TRBD2. V shed 3 bases, J shed 1 base, and the junction held 15 bases outside the gene matches. CDR1 and CDR2 (germline): MGHRA, YSYEKL. This CDR3 has 20 amino acids. CDR3 DNA sequence: TGCGCCAGCAGCCATCCTCGGGCCCCACTAGCGGGAGTGGGCACAGATACGCAGTATTTT. Protein product: CASSHPRAPLAGVGTDTQYF.

This clonotype occurred many times. V and J are TRBV29-1 and TRBJ2-1; D is ambiguous. Looked up from germline, CDR1 is SQVTM and CDR2 is ANQGSEA. This CDR3 contains 13 residues. V lost 0 bases and J 10 bases, leaving 13 bases between the germline ends. CDR3 in DNA: TGCAGCGTTGAAGATCCCAGCCAAGGCGAGCAGTTCTTC. The encoded protein is CSVEDPSQGEQFF.

This chain uses TRBV12-3 or TRBV12-4 with TRBJ1-1, with D tentatively TRBD1 (6 bases). This CDR3 is built from 16 residues. V lost 6 bases and J 2 bases, leaving 19 bases between the germline ends. CDR3 sequence: CASSPTRTAGNTEAFF. As DNA, the CDR3 is TGTGCCAGCAGCCCGACTCGGACAGCCGGTAACACTGAAGCTTTCTTT.

This clonotype was counted at least ten times. The chain has TRBV28 and TRBJ1-5, with 9 bases fitting TRBD1. Trimming cost V 5 bases and J 0 bases; bases outside gene matches: 11. Germline values: CDR1 MDHEN, CDR2 SYDVKM. The CDR3 runs to 18 residues. The CDR3 spells CASSPDRGDRFSNQPQHF. The CDR3 DNA follows: TGTGCCAGCAGTCCAGACAGGGGGGACCGTTTTAGCAATCAGCCCCAGCATTTT. The whole variable domain, filled in from reference TRBV28 and TRBJ1-5, reads DVKVTQSSRYLVKRTGEKVFLECVQDMDHENMFWYRQDPGLGLRLIYFSYDVKMKEKGDIPEGYSVSREKKERFSLILESASTNQTSMYLCASSPDRGDRFSNQPQHFGDGTRLSIL.

This clonotype has just a few counts. V and J are TRBV29-1 and TRBJ2-3; the match to TRBD2 covers 9 bases. Germline CDR1 is SQVTM and CDR2 is ANQGSEA. The junction had 3 bases not matched to a gene; V was cut back by 1 base and J by 4 bases. CDR3 length equals 14 residues. CDR3 protein: CSVEGGRASDTQYF. The CDR3 DNA reads TGCAGCGTTGAAGGCGGGAGGGCGTCAGATACGCAGTATTTT.

The chain has TRBV24-1 and TRBJ2-3; D ambiguous. From germline, CDR1 is KGHDR and CDR2 SFDVKD. This CDR3 contains 18 residues. V lost 3 bases, J lost 0 bases, and 18 bases lay in between. The CDR3 loop is CATSDPRPDGTSTDTQYF. The CDR3 coding sequence is TGTGCCACCAGTGATCCTCGACCTGACGGAACTAGCACAGATACGCAGTATTTT.

Many counts were recorded for this clonotype. The chain links TRBV10-3 to TRBJ2-1; a weak D match, TRBD2 (6 bases). The V and J ends lost 6 bases and 3 bases respectively, with 21 bases between them. The CDR3 runs to 17 residues. Germline values: CDR1 ENHRY, CDR2 SYGVKD. The DNA of the CDR3 is TGTGCCATCAGCGGCGGGATGGGGCTAGGTGTCTACAATGAGCAGTTCTTC. It translates to CAISGGMGLGVYNEQFF.

CDR3 DNA: TGTGCCAGCAGTTACAGGTCTAGCGGGGCACAAGAGACCCAGTACTTC. It encodes CASSYRSSGAQETQYF. The chain uses TRBV6-5 and TRBJ2-5; TRBD2 aligns across 9 bases. The germline CDR1 and CDR2 sequences are MNHEY and SVGAGI. The length of the CDR3 is 16 residues. Trimming took 2 bases from V and 2 from J; bases not matched to a gene: 6.

This clonotype was counted at least ten times. The chain couples TRBV5-1 to TRBJ1-2; a possible D gene is TRBD1 (5 bases). The CDR3 runs 12 residues. V dropped 0 bases and J dropped 8 bases, with 8 bases sitting between them. Germline loops: CDR1 SGHRS, CDR2 YFSETQ. The CDR3 is CASSLVGDGYTF. The CDR3 nucleotides read TGCGCCAGCAGCTTGGTAGGGGACGGCTACACCTTC.

There are a few counts of this clonotype. This chain uses TRBV19 with TRBJ2-1, with TRBD1 identical over 9 bases. CDR1 is LNHDA and CDR2 is SQIVND in the germline V gene (reference sequence). With 5 bases clipped from V and 2 bases from J, the junction kept 4 bases outside the gene matches. The CDR3 is 15 residues long. Here the CDR3 reads CASSPRQGAYNEQFF. The CDR3 coding sequence is TGTGCCAGTAGTCCTAGACAGGGGGCCTACAATGAGCAGTTCTTC.

The genes are TRBV7-6 and TRBJ1-5; a weak D match, TRBD1 (5 bases). CDR1 is SGHVS, CDR2 FNYEAQ, per germline. Deletions cut 5 bases from V and 5 bases from J, with 28 bases between. CDR3 size: 19 residues. CDR3: CASSPNPVDSTPFDQPQHF. CDR3 bases: TGTGCCAGCAGCCCTAACCCCGTTGACAGTACGCCTTTCGATCAGCCCCAGCATTTT.

This clonotype was found many times. The chain recombines TRBV6-5 with TRBJ2-2; D tentatively reads TRBD1 or TRBD2 (5 bases each). The germline gives CDR1 MNHEY, CDR2 SVGAGI. The CDR3 extends over 17 amino acids. The germline V and J ends were trimmed by 4 bases and 1 base, with 16 bases remaining between them. The CDR3 sequence: CASSSNGLGENTGELFF. CDR3 bases: TGTGCCAGCAGTTCTAATGGACTGGGGGAGAACACCGGGGAGCTGTTTTTT.

A few counts support this clonotype. The rearrangement joins TRBV29-1 to TRBJ2-1; 7 nucleotides align to TRBD2. The J segment lost 15 bases and the V segment lost 0 bases, leaving 20 bases of the junction unmatched. CDR3 length equals 16 residues. Germline-derived CDR1 and CDR2 are SQVTM and ANQGSEA. This CDR3 is CSVEDLKGLMSKRGFF. The CDR3 bases are TGCAGCGTTGAAGATCTAAAGGGACTAATGTCCAAACGCGGGTTCTTC.

The genes are TRBV27 and TRBJ2-5, with unresolved D. The length of the CDR3 is 15 residues. Germline V gives CDR1 MNHEY, CDR2 SMNVEV (reference sequence). V dropped 0 bases and J dropped 1 base, with 9 bases sitting between them. In nucleotides, the CDR3 is TGTGCCAGCAGTTTATCCCTTGGGGTCCAAGAGACCCAGTACTTC. Protein: CASSLSLGVQETQYF.

The chain couples TRBV20-1 to TRBJ2-1, with 13 bases lining up with TRBD2. The CDR3 consists of 15 residues. Germline V lookup: CDR1 DFQATT, CDR2 SNEGSKA (reference sequence). V dropped 0 bases and J dropped 9; count of bases not matched to a gene: 5. Here the CDR3 DNA reads TGCAGTGCTAGAGAAACTAGCGGGGGGGCCCCTGAGCAGTTCTTC. As protein: CSARETSGGAPEQFF.

The chain carries TRBV4-2 and TRBJ2-3; D uncertain. The CDR3 length is 14 residues. V gave up 3 bases and J gave up 1 base, with 8 bases separating them. The germline V gene encodes CDR1 LGHNA and CDR2 YNFKEQ. CDR3 loop: CASSHREGTDTQYF. CDR3 in DNA: TGTGCCAGCAGCCATAGAGAGGGCACAGATACGCAGTATTTT.

This clonotype was seen more than once but under ten times. This sequence joins TRBV9 and TRBJ2-1, with D perhaps TRBD2 (6 bases). This CDR3 is 13 amino acids long. The germline V and J ends were trimmed by 5 bases and 8 bases, with 14 bases remaining between them. Germline CDR1 and CDR2: SGDLS and YYNGEE. Here the CDR3 DNA reads TGTGCCAGCAGACCCCGGGACTCCCATGAGCAGTTCTTC. It encodes CASRPRDSHEQFF.

This clonotype showed up just a few times. The DNA of the CDR3 is TGCGCCAGCAGCTTGGTGGTAGCGGGCGCAGATACGCAGTATTTT. Residues: CASSLVVAGADTQYF. J is TRBJ2-3 and V is TRBV5-1; 7 nucleotides match TRBD2. Germline lookup yields CDR1 SGHRS and CDR2 YFSETQ. CDR3 length equals 15 residues. J was trimmed by 4 bases and V by 0 bases; bases with no gene match: 5.

Note on this clonotype: Germline is not matched at one junction end, which may reflect a read error. The J gene is TRBJ2-1, the V gene TRBV12-3 or TRBV12-4, with TRBD2 matching 11 bases. The CDR3 spans 19 residues. CDR3: CAISLALRASGGSLNEQFF. CDR3 in DNA: TGTGCCATCAGTTTAGCGCTAAGGGCTAGCGGGGGGAGTTTGAATGAGCAGTTCTTC.